The 2 T cell receptor beta chains presented below share a single source sample, sequenced in a study of T cells in Graves' hyperthyroidism and ophthalmopathy (dated by TCRdb to between 2018 and 2020). Library preparation was by multiplex PCR. For sequencing, an Illumina HiSeq 2000 was employed. TCR beta CDR3 regions were amplified from RNA transcripts. A first-round RT-PCR of the TCR CDR3 used the HTBI primer set with the Qiagen OneStep RT-PCR kit. TCRdb cleaned the public reads at Q25 with fastp, built clones with MiXCR and kept in-frame beta chains. CDR3 protein duplicates are merged, each entry listing the most common genes and DNA. The sample yields about 560,000 distinct CDR3 sequences; roughly a sixth were counted once. Together, the top ten hold around 19% of the sample. Input material: blood. These receptors came from a woman aged 18-30 years with Graves' hyperthyroidism.

The chain recombines TRBV14 with TRBJ2-1; no definite D call. V lost 0 bases and J 11 bases, leaving 11 bases between the germline ends. The germline V gene encodes CDR1 SGHDN and CDR2 FVKESK. The CDR3 runs 13 residues. The CDR3 nucleotides are TGTGCCAGCAGCCAAGATCGTGGAGATAAGCAGTTCTTC. It translates to CASSQDRGDKQFF.

This clonotype was counted many times. The chain couples TRBV7-2 to TRBJ1-1; D may be TRBD1 (5 bases). The CDR3 loop spans 16 amino acids. Germline CDR1 is SGHTA and CDR2 is FQGNSA. V lost 5 bases and J 3 bases, leaving 19 bases between the germline ends. The CDR3 DNA sequence: TGTGCCAGCAGCCGTTCTGCCGGGACGACTTACACTGAAGCTTTCTTT. Translation: CASSRSAGTTYTEAFF. The full variable domain, completed using reference TRBV7-2 and TRBJ1-1, is GAGVSQSPSNKVTEKGKDVELRCDPISGHTALYWYRQSLGQGLEFLIYFQGNSAPDKSGLPSDRFSAERTGGSVSTLTIQRTQQEDSAVYLCASSRSAGTTYTEAFFGQGTRLTVV.